This T cell receptor beta chain was identified in a study of T cell responses to AZD1222 COVID-19 vaccine. This clone has only a few counts. Its specificity is unknown. Sequencing used immunoSEQ multiplex PCR; TCRdb keeps in-frame clones, though not all of them. Among some 120,000 clones, about nine tenths were seen once, and the ten largest hold around 7.2%. Study-wide results and limits: Close to half of all spike-specific TCRs reportedly target regions of the variants that are unmutated. The donor group comprised mostly white British people and more females; the analysis possibly underestimated clonal diversity. Increases in Spike-specific TCR breadth and depth were seen after two AZD1222 doses.

Germline V gene sequence: CDR1 PRHDT, CDR2 FYEKMQ (reference sequence). The CDR3 extends over 16 amino acids. J lost 4 bases, V lost 4 bases, and 5 bases had no gene match. This clonotype was obtained from an adult in good health. The material sequenced was peripheral blood, taken on day 0 of AZD1222 vaccination. This chain uses TRBV13 with TRBJ2-5; 14 positions agree with TRBD2. As DNA, the CDR3 is TGTGCCAGCAGCTCGACTAGCGGGAGGGCCGCAGAGACCCAGTACTTC. It encodes CASSSTSGRAAETQYF.